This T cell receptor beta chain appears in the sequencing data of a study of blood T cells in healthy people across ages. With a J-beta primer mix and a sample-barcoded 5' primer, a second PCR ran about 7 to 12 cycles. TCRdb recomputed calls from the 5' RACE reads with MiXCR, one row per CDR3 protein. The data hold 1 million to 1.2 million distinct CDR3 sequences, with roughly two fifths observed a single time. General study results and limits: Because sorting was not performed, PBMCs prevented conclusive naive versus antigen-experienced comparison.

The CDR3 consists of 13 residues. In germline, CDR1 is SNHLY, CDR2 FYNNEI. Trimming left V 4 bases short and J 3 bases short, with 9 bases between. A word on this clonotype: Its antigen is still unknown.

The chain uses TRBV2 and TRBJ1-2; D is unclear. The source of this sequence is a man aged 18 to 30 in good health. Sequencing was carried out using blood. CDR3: CASSGDPDYGYTF. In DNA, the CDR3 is TGTGCCAGCAGTGGTGACCCAGACTATGGCTACACCTTC.